Listed below are T cell receptor beta chains from one sample, sequenced in a study of T-cell memory formation after mild COVID-19. TCRdb called the 5' RACE reads again in MiXCR, with one record for every CDR3 protein. The table has fewer than 350,000 distinct CDR3 sequences, approximately 14% seen once. Material: PBMCs or a T cell subset sorted from them (not recorded which). These receptors were obtained from a man aged 18 to 29 who had mild COVID-19 (a few samples of this study predate the infection). Cell type and time point are not known. Each CDR3 is given with its conserved first and last residue. A D gene is named only where the DNA matches it firmly. Clone size is given for some rows only: seen once, a few or many times, or a class if the clone is expanded.

CDR3	DNA	D	size	V	J
CASRYTDRERGYTF	TGTGCCAGCAGGTATACTGACAGGGAGCGTGGCTACACCTTC	TRBD1	NA	TRBV6-2/TRBV6-3	TRBJ1-2
CASSTFRAGEAFF	TGCGCCAGCAGTACGTTCAGGGCCGGCGAAGCTTTCTTT	NA	NA	TRBV4-1	TRBJ1-1
CASSSGTENNQPQHF	TGTGCCAGCAGCTCCGGGACAGAAAACAATCAGCCCCAGCATTTT	TRBD1	NA	TRBV2	TRBJ1-5
CASSLPHNRDRGSGANVLTF	TGTGCCAGCAGTTTACCCCACAACCGGGACAGGGGTTCCGGGGCCAACGTCCTGACTTTC	TRBD1	few	TRBV28	TRBJ2-6
CASSLLAGSYEQYF	TGTGCCAGCAGCCTACTAGCGGGGAGCTACGAGCAGTACTTC	TRBD2	few	TRBV14	TRBJ2-7
CASSYSGLANEQYF	TGTGCCAGCAGTTACTCCGGGCTAGCGAACGAGCAGTACTTC	NA	NA	TRBV6-5	TRBJ2-7
CASSLLQDITQYF	TGTGCCAGCAGTTTGCTACAGGATATAACCCAGTACTTC	NA	few	TRBV12-3/TRBV12-4	TRBJ2-5
CASSIGGSFSGNTIYF	TGTGCCAGCAGCATCGGGGGCAGCTTCTCTGGAAACACCATATATTTT	NA	NA	TRBV7-2	TRBJ1-3
CASSLDVSGNTIYF	TGTGCCAGCAGCTTGGATGTCTCTGGAAACACCATATATTTT	NA	NA	TRBV5-4	TRBJ1-3
CASTPPTGWIYNEQFF	TGTGCCAGCACCCCACCGACAGGGTGGATCTACAATGAGCAGTTCTTC	TRBD1	NA	TRBV6-1	TRBJ2-1
CATSGGTAGANVLTF	TGTGCCACCAGCGGCGGGACAGCTGGGGCCAACGTCCTGACTTTC	NA	NA	TRBV15	TRBJ2-6
CAWQGSSYEQYF	TGTGCCTGGCAGGGTTCTTCCTACGAGCAGTACTTC	NA	few	TRBV30	TRBJ2-7
CASSFGGPNTEAFF	TGTGCCAGCAGTTTCGGAGGGCCGAACACTGAAGCTTTCTTT	NA	many	TRBV5-1	TRBJ1-1
CSALAHVRSTDTQYF	TGCAGTGCTCTCGCGCACGTTCGTAGCACAGATACGCAGTATTTT	NA	few	TRBV20-1	TRBJ2-3
CASSLGGALGQPQHF	TGCGCCAGCAGCTTGGGGGGGGCGCTCGGTCAGCCCCAGCATTTT	NA	NA	TRBV5-1	TRBJ1-5
CASSFQLAATGELFF	TGTGCCAGCAGCTTCCAGCTAGCGGCGACCGGGGAGCTGTTTTTT	TRBD2	many	TRBV7-2	TRBJ2-2
CASSPFRTASYGYTF	TGCGCCAGCAGCCCCTTCCGGACAGCGTCATATGGCTACACCTTC	NA	NA	TRBV4-3	TRBJ1-2
CASSLRGLGYGYTF	TGTGCCAGCAGCTTAAGGGGGCTAGGGTATGGCTACACCTTC	TRBD1	few	TRBV11-2	TRBJ1-2
CASSQPFSTGGGPPTF	TGTGCCAGCAGCCAACCCTTCTCAACAGGGGGCGGACCGCCCACCTTC	TRBD1	NA	TRBV14	TRBJ1-2
CASSVERRQAGALSYNSPLHF	TGTGCCAGCAGCGTAGAAAGGCGTCAGGCAGGGGCCTTAAGTTATAATTCACCCCTCCACTTT	NA	NA	TRBV9	TRBJ1-6
CASSWDGSNTGELFF	TGTGCCAGCTCCTGGGACGGGTCGAACACCGGGGAGCTGTTTTTT	NA	few	TRBV18	TRBJ2-2
CASSIRNTGELFF	TGTGCCAGCAGTATTCGAAACACCGGGGAGCTGTTTTTT	NA	many	TRBV28	TRBJ2-2
CASSPNQVATGELFF	TGTGCCAGCAGCCCCAACCAGGTGGCAACCGGGGAGCTGTTTTTT	NA	NA	TRBV12-3/TRBV12-4	TRBJ2-2
CASSLVSGRNGEQFF	TGTGCCAGCAGCTTAGTTAGCGGGAGGAATGGTGAGCAGTTCTTC	TRBD2	NA	TRBV11-2	TRBJ2-1
CASRAMNYGYTF	TGTGCCAGCAGAGCCATGAACTATGGCTACACCTTC	NA	few	TRBV5-5	TRBJ1-2
CASSTGGHEKLFF	TGTGCCAGCAGTACGGGGGGTCATGAAAAACTGTTTTTT	NA	NA	TRBV7-9	TRBJ1-4
CASSQGLVTLSPLHF	TGTGCCAGCAGCCAAGGGTTGGTGACCCTCTCACCCCTCCACTTT	NA	few	TRBV3-1	TRBJ1-6
CASSLDRYGYTF	TGTGCCAGCTCACTGGACAGATATGGCTACACCTTC	NA	NA	TRBV18	TRBJ1-2
CASSPSLDRISTEAFF	TGTGCCAGCTCACCAAGCCTGGACAGGATTTCGACTGAAGCTTTCTTT	TRBD1	NA	TRBV18	TRBJ1-1
CSVWAGGYEQYF	TGCAGCGTATGGGCAGGGGGTTACGAGCAGTACTTC	TRBD1	few	TRBV29-1	TRBJ2-7
CASSQPARASYNEQFF	TGCGCCAGCAGCCAACCGGCCAGGGCGTCCTACAATGAGCAGTTCTTC	NA	NA	TRBV4-1	TRBJ2-1
CAIRRTSGEETQYF	TGTGCCATCAGGAGGACTAGCGGGGAAGAGACCCAGTACTTC	TRBD2	NA	TRBV10-3	TRBJ2-5
CASSPLGQGDSYEQYF	TGTGCCAGTAGTCCACTAGGACAGGGAGATTCCTACGAGCAGTACTTC	TRBD1	few	TRBV19	TRBJ2-7
CASSQWIAGTSSTDTQYF	TGCGCCAGCAGCCAGTGGATAGCGGGGACCTCTAGCACAGATACGCAGTATTTT	TRBD2	many	TRBV4-3	TRBJ2-3
CASSFDRGQETQYF	TGTGCCAGCAGCTTCGACAGGGGACAAGAGACCCAGTACTTC	TRBD1	many	TRBV7-6	TRBJ2-5
CASSSQTTNYGYTF	TGTGCCAGCAGCTCCCAGACAACGAACTATGGCTACACCTTC	NA	NA	TRBV7-2	TRBJ1-2
CASSLGRGPVYGYTF	TGTGCCAGCAGCTTAGGTCGGGGCCCCGTCTATGGCTACACCTTC	NA	NA	TRBV7-6	TRBJ1-2
CASISAGSTGELFF	TGTGCCAGTATTTCTGCGGGCAGCACCGGGGAGCTGTTTTTT	NA	once	TRBV19	TRBJ2-2
CASSQDYTSGQETQYF	TGCGCCAGCAGCCAAGACTATACTAGCGGGCAAGAGACCCAGTACTTC	TRBD2	many	TRBV4-3	TRBJ2-5
CASSSSRGGSGELFF	TGTGCCAGCAGCTCCTCTCGGGGGGGAAGCGGGGAGCTGTTTTTT	TRBD2	many	TRBV7-3	TRBJ2-2
CASSLSETQYF	TGCGCCAGCAGCTTGAGTGAGACCCAGTACTTC	NA	many	TRBV7-2	TRBJ2-5
CATSRAESHLGDTQYF	TGTGCCACCAGCAGAGCGGAAAGTCATCTCGGAGATACGCAGTATTTT	NA	few	TRBV15	TRBJ2-3
CASSWTGSDSPLHF	TGCGCCAGCAGCTGGACAGGTAGCGATTCACCCCTCCACTTT	TRBD1	NA	TRBV5-1	TRBJ1-6
CASSRVRLTDTQYF	TGCGCCAGCAGCCGGGTTAGATTAACAGATACGCAGTATTTT	NA	NA	TRBV5-1	TRBJ2-3
CASSQGVVRTDYGYTF	TGCGCCAGCAGCCAAGGAGTGGTTCGGACGGACTATGGCTACACCTTC	NA	NA	TRBV4-3	TRBJ1-2